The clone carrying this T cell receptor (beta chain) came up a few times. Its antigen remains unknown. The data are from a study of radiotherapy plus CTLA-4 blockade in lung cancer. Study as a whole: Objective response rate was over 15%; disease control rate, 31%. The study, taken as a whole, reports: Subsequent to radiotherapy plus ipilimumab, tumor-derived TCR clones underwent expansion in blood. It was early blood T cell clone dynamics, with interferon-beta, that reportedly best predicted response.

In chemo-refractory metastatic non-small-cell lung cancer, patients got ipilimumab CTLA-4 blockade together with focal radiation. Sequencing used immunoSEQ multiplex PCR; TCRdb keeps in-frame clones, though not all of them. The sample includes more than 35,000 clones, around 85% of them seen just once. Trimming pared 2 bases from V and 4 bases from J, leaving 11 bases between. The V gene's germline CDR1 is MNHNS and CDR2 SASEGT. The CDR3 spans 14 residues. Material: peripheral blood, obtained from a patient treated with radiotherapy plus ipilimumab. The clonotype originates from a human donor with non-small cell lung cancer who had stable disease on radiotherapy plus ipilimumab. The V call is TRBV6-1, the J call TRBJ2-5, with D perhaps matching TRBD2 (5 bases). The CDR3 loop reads CASSEIGVGETQYF. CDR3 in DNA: TGTGCCAGCAGTGAAATCGGGGTGGGAGAGACCCAGTACTTC.